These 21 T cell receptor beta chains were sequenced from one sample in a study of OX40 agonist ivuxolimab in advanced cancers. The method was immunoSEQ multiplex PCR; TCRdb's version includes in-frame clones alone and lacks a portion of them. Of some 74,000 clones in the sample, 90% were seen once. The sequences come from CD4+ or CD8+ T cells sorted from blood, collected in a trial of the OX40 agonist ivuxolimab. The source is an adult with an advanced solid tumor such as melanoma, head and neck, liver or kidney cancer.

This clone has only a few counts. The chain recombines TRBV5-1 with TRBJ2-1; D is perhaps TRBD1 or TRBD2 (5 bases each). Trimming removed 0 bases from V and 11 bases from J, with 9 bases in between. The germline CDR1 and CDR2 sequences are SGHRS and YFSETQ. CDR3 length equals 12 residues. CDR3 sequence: CASSLAGTQQFF. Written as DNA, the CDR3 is TGCGCCAGCAGCTTGGCCGGGACCCAGCAGTTCTTC.

The CDR3 DNA is TGCGCCAGCAGCTTGGATATTAGCGAAGAGACCCAGTACTTC. It yields the protein CASSLDISEETQYF. This chain joins TRBV5-1 and TRBJ2-5; D is possibly TRBD2 (5 bases). The CDR3 has 14 amino acids. Germline V gene data show CDR1 as SGHRS and CDR2 as YFSETQ. Trimming shortened V by 0 bases and J by 3 bases, and 9 bases separated the two germline ends.

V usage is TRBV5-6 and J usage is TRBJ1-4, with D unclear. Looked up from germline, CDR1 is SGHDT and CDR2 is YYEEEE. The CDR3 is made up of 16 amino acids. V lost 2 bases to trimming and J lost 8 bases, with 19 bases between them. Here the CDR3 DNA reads TGTGCCAGCAGCTTTTGGGATCCAACGGGAGGGGAAAAACTGTTTTTT. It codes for CASSFWDPTGGEKLFF.

CDR3 DNA sequence: TGTGCCAGCAGCCAATCCGAAAACATTCAGTACTTC. This encodes CASSQSENIQYF. The gene calls are TRBV7-3 and TRBJ2-4, with unresolved D. The CDR3 contains 12 residues. V lost 5 bases to trimming and J lost 5 bases, with 7 bases between them. Germline V lookup: CDR1 SGHTA, CDR2 FQGTGA.

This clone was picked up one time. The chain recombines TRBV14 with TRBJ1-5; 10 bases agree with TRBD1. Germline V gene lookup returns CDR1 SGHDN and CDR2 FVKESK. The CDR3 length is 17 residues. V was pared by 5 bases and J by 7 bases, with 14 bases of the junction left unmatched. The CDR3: CASSSRLFEDRGQPQHF. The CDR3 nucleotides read TGTGCCAGCAGCTCCCGTCTCTTCGAGGACAGGGGGCAGCCCCAGCATTTT.

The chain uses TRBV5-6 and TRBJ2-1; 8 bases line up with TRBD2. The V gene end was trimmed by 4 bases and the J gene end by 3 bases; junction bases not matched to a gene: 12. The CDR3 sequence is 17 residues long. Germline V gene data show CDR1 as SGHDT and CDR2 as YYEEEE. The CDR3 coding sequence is TGTGCCAGCAGCCGATGGACTAGCAATCCTAACTACAATGAGCAGTTCTTC. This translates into CASSRWTSNPNYNEQFF.

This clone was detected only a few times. CDR3 bases: TGTGCCAGCTCGCCGTCCCTCGACACTGAAGCTTTCTTT. It translates to CASSPSLDTEAFF. The rearrangement links TRBV18 to TRBJ1-1; D call uncertain. V gave up 6 bases and J gave up 3 bases, with 11 bases separating them. CDR1 and CDR2 (germline): KGHSH, LQKENI. The CDR3 runs 13 residues.

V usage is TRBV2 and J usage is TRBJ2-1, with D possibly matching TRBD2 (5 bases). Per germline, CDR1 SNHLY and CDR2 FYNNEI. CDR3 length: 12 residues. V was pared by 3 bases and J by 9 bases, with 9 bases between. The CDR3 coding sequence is TGTGCCAGCAGTGAGATGCGGGTTGAGCAGTTCTTC. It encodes CASSEMRVEQFF.

CDR3 region: CAIATNRENTEAFF. CDR3 sequence (DNA): TGTGCCATCGCGACGAACAGGGAGAACACTGAAGCTTTCTTT. The chain uses TRBV19 and TRBJ1-1, with D perhaps TRBD1 (6 bases). This CDR3 region has 14 residues. Germline V lookup: CDR1 LNHDA, CDR2 SQIVND (reference sequence). Trimming shortened V by 10 bases and J by 1 base, and 16 bases separated the two germline ends.

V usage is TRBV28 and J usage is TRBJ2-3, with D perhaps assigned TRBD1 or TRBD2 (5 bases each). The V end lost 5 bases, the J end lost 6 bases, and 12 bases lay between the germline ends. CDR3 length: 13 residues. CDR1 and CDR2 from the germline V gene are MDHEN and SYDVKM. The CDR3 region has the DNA TGTGCCAGCAGTCGGGACGACCGGGATACGCAGTATTTT. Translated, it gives CASSRDDRDTQYF. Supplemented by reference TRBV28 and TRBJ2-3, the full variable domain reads DVKVTQSSRYLVKRTGEKVFLECVQDMDHENMFWYRQDPGLGLRLIYFSYDVKMKEKGDIPEGYSVSREKKERFSLILESASTNQTSMYLCASSRDDRDTQYFGPGTRLTVL.

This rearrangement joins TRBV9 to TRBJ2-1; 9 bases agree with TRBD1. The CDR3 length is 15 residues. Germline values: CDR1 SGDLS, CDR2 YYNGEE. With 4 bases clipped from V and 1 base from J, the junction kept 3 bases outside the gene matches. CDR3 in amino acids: CASSSGQGSYNEQFF. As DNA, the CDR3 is TGTGCCAGCAGCTCCGGACAGGGGTCCTACAATGAGCAGTTCTTC. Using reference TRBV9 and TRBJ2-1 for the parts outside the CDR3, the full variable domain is DSGVTQTPKHLITATGQRVTLRCSPRSGDLSVYWYQQSLDQGLQFLIQYYNGEERAKGNILERFSAQQFPDLHSELNLSSLELGDSALYFCASSSGQGSYNEQFFGPGTRLTVL.

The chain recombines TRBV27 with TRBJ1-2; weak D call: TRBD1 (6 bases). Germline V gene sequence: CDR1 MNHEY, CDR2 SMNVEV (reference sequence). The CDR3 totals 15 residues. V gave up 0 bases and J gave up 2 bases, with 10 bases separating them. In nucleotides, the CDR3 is TGTGCCAGCAGTTTATCGACAACAGGGAACTATGGCTACACCTTC. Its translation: CASSLSTTGNYGYTF.

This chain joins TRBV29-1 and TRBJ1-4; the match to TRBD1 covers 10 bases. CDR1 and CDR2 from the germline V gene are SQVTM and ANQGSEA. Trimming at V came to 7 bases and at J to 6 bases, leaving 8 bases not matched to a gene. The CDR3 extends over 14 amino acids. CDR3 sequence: CSARIGTGDEKLFF. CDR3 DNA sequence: TGCAGCGCAAGAATCGGGACAGGGGATGAAAAACTGTTTTTT.

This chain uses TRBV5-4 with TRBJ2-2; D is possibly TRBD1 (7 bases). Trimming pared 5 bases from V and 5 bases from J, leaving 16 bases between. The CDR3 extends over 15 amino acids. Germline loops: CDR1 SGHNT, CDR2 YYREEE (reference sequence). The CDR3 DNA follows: TGTGCCAGCAGGAAAGCAGGGGGGCGGACCGGGGAGCTGTTTTTT. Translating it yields CASRKAGGRTGELFF.

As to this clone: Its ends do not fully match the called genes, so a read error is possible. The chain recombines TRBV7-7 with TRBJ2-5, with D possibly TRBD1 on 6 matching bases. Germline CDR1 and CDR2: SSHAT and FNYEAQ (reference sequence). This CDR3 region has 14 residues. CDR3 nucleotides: TGTGCTAGCAGCCTCACAGGGTTAGGGGAGACCCAGTACTTC. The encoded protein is CASSLTGLGETQYF.

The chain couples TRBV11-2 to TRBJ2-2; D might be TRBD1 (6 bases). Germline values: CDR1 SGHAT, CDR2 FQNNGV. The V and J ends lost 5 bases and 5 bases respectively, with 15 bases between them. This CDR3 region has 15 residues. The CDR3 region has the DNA TGTGCCAGCAGCCCGGACAGACTAAGGACCGGGGAGCTGTTTTTT. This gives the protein CASSPDRLRTGELFF. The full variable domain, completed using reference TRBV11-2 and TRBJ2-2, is EAGVAQSPRYKIIEKRQSVAFWCNPISGHATLYWYQQILGQGPKLLIQFQNNGVVDDSQLPKDRFSAERLKGVDSTLKIQPAKLEDSAVYLCASSPDRLRTGELFFGEGSRLTVL.

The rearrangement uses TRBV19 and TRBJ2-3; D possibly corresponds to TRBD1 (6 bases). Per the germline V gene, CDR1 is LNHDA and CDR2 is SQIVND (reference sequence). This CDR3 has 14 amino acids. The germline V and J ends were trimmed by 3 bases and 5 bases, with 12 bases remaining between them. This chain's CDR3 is CASSMEQGGDTQYF. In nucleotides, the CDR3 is TGTGCCAGTAGTATGGAGCAAGGGGGAGATACGCAGTATTTT.

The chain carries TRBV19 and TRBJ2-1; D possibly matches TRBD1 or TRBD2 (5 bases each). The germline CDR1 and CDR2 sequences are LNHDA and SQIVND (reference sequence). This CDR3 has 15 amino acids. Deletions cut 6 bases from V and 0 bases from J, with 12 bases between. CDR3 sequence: CASSPGRRSYNEQFF. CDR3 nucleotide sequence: TGTGCCAGTAGCCCGGGACGGCGCTCCTACAATGAGCAGTTCTTC.

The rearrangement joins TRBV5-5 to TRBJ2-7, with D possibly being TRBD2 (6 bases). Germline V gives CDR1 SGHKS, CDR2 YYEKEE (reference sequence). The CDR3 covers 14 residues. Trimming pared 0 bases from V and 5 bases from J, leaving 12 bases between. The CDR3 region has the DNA TGTGCCAGCAGCTTGGCCGGGGGAACTAACGAGCAGTACGTC. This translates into CASSLAGGTNEQYV.

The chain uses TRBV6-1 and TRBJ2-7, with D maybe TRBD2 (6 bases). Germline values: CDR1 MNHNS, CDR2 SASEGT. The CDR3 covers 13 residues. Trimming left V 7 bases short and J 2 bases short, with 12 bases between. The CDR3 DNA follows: TGTGCCAGCATGCAGCGCGGGGCCTACGAGCAGTACGTC. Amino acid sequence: CASMQRGAYEQYV.

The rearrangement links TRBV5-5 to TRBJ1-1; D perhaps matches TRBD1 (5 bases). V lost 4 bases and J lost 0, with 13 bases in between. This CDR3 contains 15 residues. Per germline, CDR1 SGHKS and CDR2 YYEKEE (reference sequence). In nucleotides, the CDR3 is TGTGCCAGCAGCATGGAGGGACGGCTGAACACTGAAGCTTTCTTT. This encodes CASSMEGRLNTEAFF.